This passage covers 20 T cell receptor beta chains from one sample sequenced in a study of blood T cell repertoires in COVID-19. Some clones are missing from TCRdb's copy, which holds only in-frame ones; the method was immunoSEQ multiplex PCR. The repertoire consists of about 120,000 clones, with 55% to 75% occurring once and the leading ten covering roughly 0.86%. Specimen: peripheral blood. All receptors come from a human donor with acute or convalescent COVID-19. The donor label of this sample is uncertain.

There are a few counts of this clone. This same CDR3 is encoded by further DNA sequences in the sample. The rearrangement joins TRBV7-9 to TRBJ1-3; weak D call: TRBD1 (5 bases). With 5 bases removed from V and 1 base from J, the gap between germline ends came to 9 bases. The germline V gene has CDR1 SEHNR and CDR2 FQNEAQ (reference sequence). The CDR3 consists of 14 residues. In DNA form, the CDR3 reads TGTGCCAGCAGCCCTACAGGTTCTGGAAACACCATATATTTT. Protein sequence: CASSPTGSGNTIYF.

The chain uses TRBV14 and TRBJ2-2; 8 bases map to TRBD1. J gave up 4 bases and V 2 bases, and 3 bases lay outside the gene matches. The CDR3 has 15 amino acids. The V gene's germline CDR1 is SGHDN and CDR2 FVKESK. CDR3 sequence (DNA): TGTGCCAGCAGCCAACAGGGGGCAGGCACCGGGGAGCTGTTTTTT. It is translated as CASSQQGAGTGELFF.

J is TRBJ1-1 and V is TRBV6-4; TRBD1 matches at 7 bases. There are 20 residues in the CDR3. The J segment lost 1 base and the V segment lost 6 bases, leaving 23 bases of the junction unmatched. The germline gives CDR1 MRHNA, CDR2 SNTAGT. This CDR3 reads CASRPPQGRGLPQKNTEAFF. The CDR3 DNA reads TGTGCCAGCAGGCCCCCCCAGGGAAGGGGGCTTCCCCAAAAGAACACTGAAGCTTTCTTT.

This chain uses TRBV5-1 with TRBJ1-6, with a possible D match to TRBD1 (6 bases). V lost 4 bases, J lost 6 bases, and 17 bases lay in between. CDR1 and CDR2 from the germline V gene are SGHRS and YFSETQ. This CDR3 spans 16 amino acids. The chain's CDR3 is CASSHGTPRGNSPLHF. In DNA form, the CDR3 reads TGCGCCAGCAGCCACGGGACACCCAGGGGTAATTCACCCCTCCACTTT. Looking up the rest from reference TRBV5-1 and TRBJ1-6 gives the full variable domain: KAGVTQTPRYLIKTRGQQVTLSCSPISGHRSVSWYQQTPGQGLQFLFEYFSETQRNKGNFPGRFSGRQFSNSRSEMNVSTLELGDSALYLCASSHGTPRGNSPLHFGNGTRLTVT.

This clone was recorded a few times. J is TRBJ2-5 and V is TRBV28; 8 positions agree with TRBD2. The V gene's germline CDR1 is MDHEN and CDR2 SYDVKM. This CDR3 is 14 amino acids long. The J segment lost 3 bases and the V segment lost 6 bases, leaving 6 bases of the junction unmatched. The CDR3 sequence is CASRRGATKETQYF. CDR3 DNA: TGTGCCAGCAGGCGGGGGGCGACTAAAGAGACCCAGTACTTC.

J is TRBJ2-2 and V is TRBV7-6; the match to TRBD2 covers 10 bases. From germline, CDR1 is SGHVS and CDR2 FNYEAQ. Trimming took 5 bases from V and 0 from J; bases not matched to a gene: 12. CDR3 length: 19 amino acids. The CDR3 DNA reads as TGTGCCAGCAGCCGTCGGGGAAGCGGGGGGGCCCCGAACACCGGGGAGCTGTTTTTT. This gives the protein CASSRRGSGGAPNTGELFF. Looking up the rest from reference TRBV7-6 and TRBJ2-2 gives the full variable domain: GAGVSQSPRYKVTKRGQDVALRCDPISGHVSLYWYRQALGQGPEFLTYFNYEAQQDKSGLPNDRFSAERPEGSISTLTIQRTEQRDSAMYRCASSRRGSGGAPNTGELFFGEGSRLTVL.

This clone was counted between two and nine times. This chain connects TRBV2 to TRBJ1-5; no firm D call. Between the trimmed V and J ends, which lost 3 bases and 6 bases, there was a span of 9 bases. The CDR3 is 13 amino acids. CDR1 and CDR2 (germline): SNHLY, FYNNEI. CDR3 in amino acids: CASSDLTGQPQHF. Written as DNA, the CDR3 is TGTGCCAGCAGTGACTTGACGGGTCAGCCCCAGCATTTT.

About this clone: This specimen includes other DNA sequences encoding the same CDR3. The V gene is TRBV19, the J gene TRBJ1-2; the D gene is possibly TRBD1 (5 bases). The CDR3 extends over 14 amino acids. Trimming stripped 3 bases from V and 0 bases from J, with 8 bases between. The germline V gene encodes CDR1 LNHDA and CDR2 SQIVND (reference sequence). CDR3 amino acids: CASSIGGTNYGYTF. The CDR3 region has the DNA TGTGCCAGTAGTATCGGGGGGACTAACTATGGCTACACCTTC. Filled out from reference TRBV19 and TRBJ1-2, the complete variable domain reads DGGITQSPKYLFRKEGQNVTLSCEQNLNHDAMYWYRQDPGQGLRLIYYSQIVNDFQKGDIAEGYSVSREKKESFPLTVTSAQKNPTAFYLCASSIGGTNYGYTFGSGTRLTVV.

The chain links TRBV2 to TRBJ2-1; 10 bases line up with TRBD2. V lost 5 bases and J lost 8; bases outside the gene matches: 12. The CDR3 consists of 16 residues. The germline V gene has CDR1 SNHLY and CDR2 FYNNEI. CDR3 protein: CASSPTYTSGAHEQFF. The CDR3 DNA reads as TGTGCCAGCAGTCCGACTTACACTAGCGGGGCCCATGAGCAGTTCTTC.

In this sample, this clone turned up many times. The rearrangement uses TRBV2 and TRBJ2-1; TRBD2 aligns across 15 bases. Trimming took 4 bases from V and 9 from J; bases not matched to a gene: 19. Germline CDR1 SNHLY, CDR2 FYNNEI. This CDR3 has 20 amino acids. In DNA, the CDR3 is TGTGCCAGCAGTGGACCTACCGGGACTAGCGGGGGGACAGGAAATAGTGAGCAGTTCTTC. This gives the protein CASSGPTGTSGGTGNSEQFF.

The rearrangement links TRBV2 to TRBJ1-5; no clear D. The V and J ends lost 4 bases and 6 bases respectively, with 7 bases between them. Germline CDR1 is SNHLY and CDR2 is FYNNEI. CDR3 length: 12 amino acids. CDR3 bases: TGTGCCAGCAGTGCTCCCTTTCAGCCCCAGCATTTT. The encoded protein is CASSAPFQPQHF.

The chain uses TRBV2 and TRBJ2-4; D might be TRBD1 (5 bases). Deletions cut 3 bases from V and 3 bases from J, with 15 bases between. The CDR3 is 16 amino acids. Germline CDR1 reads SNHLY; CDR2 reads FYNNEI. The CDR3 DNA reads TGTGCCAGCAGTGATTTTTCACCTCAGGGCAAAAACATTCAGTACTTC. It yields the protein CASSDFSPQGKNIQYF.

CDR3 protein: CASSYGWDYSTDTQYF. The CDR3 DNA reads as TGCGCCAGCAGCTACGGATGGGACTATAGCACAGATACGCAGTATTTT. The chain combines TRBV5-1 with TRBJ2-3, with 7 nucleotides matching TRBD2. CDR3 size: 16 residues. V shed 3 bases, J shed 0 bases, and the junction held 7 bases outside the gene matches. Germline CDR1 reads SGHRS; CDR2 reads YFSETQ.

The chain couples TRBV30 to TRBJ1-1; TRBD1 matches 8 bases. Trimming took 4 bases from V and 5 from J; bases not matched to a gene: 3. There are 12 residues in the CDR3. Germline values: CDR1 GTSNPN, CDR2 SVGIG (reference sequence). As DNA, the CDR3 is TGTGCCTGGAACAGGGGGGGGACTGAAGCTTTCTTT. As protein: CAWNRGGTEAFF.

The chain carries TRBV24-1 and TRBJ1-2, with 8 bases identical to TRBD1. CDR1 is KGHDR and CDR2 is SFDVKD in the germline V gene. The trim removed 7 bases at V and 6 bases at J, leaving 9 bases unmatched. The CDR3 length is 14 residues. The CDR3 spells CATRPSGGADGYTF. The CDR3 DNA follows: TGTGCCACCAGACCGTCAGGGGGCGCGGATGGCTACACCTTC.

The chain carries TRBV29-1 and TRBJ1-1, with a weak D call TRBD1 (5 bases). V gave up 7 bases and J gave up 11 bases, with 26 bases separating them. CDR1 is SQVTM and CDR2 is ANQGSEA in the germline V gene. This CDR3 is 14 amino acids long. The CDR3 loop is CSARTSTVTLGAFF. The CDR3 nucleotides read TGCAGCGCGCGGACCTCGACAGTTACCCTGGGGGCTTTCTTT.

The rearrangement links TRBV5-1 to TRBJ2-3; TRBD1 matches at 7 bases. V lost 5 bases and J lost 1; bases outside the gene matches: 13. CDR1 and CDR2 from the germline V gene are SGHRS and YFSETQ. This CDR3 has 17 amino acids. This CDR3 reads CASSPRDRERGTDTQYF. CDR3 in DNA: TGCGCCAGCAGTCCCCGAGACAGGGAGAGGGGCACAGATACGCAGTATTTT.

The V gene is TRBV3-1 (or the pseudogene TRBV3-2), the J gene TRBJ1-1; D ambiguous. The CDR3 is 13 residues long. The V gene lost 2 bases and the J gene lost 2 bases, with 6 bases spanning the gap. CDR1 is LGHDT, CDR2 YNNKEL, per germline (reference sequence). In DNA, the CDR3 is TGTGCCAGCAGCCAACAGACAAACACTGAAGCTTTCTTT. It yields the protein CASSQQTNTEAFF.

The chain couples TRBV5-1 to TRBJ1-2; 10 bases align to TRBD1. Trimming took 2 bases from V and 8 from J; bases not matched to a gene: 3. Germline CDR1 is SGHRS and CDR2 is YFSETQ. CDR3 length: 13 amino acids. The CDR3 coding sequence is TGCGCCAGCAGCTTTGGGACAGGGGAGGGCTACACCTTC. Translation gives CASSFGTGEGYTF.

CDR3 sequence (DNA): TGTGCCACCGGGGACATGCCTAATCAGCCCCAGCATTTT. This codes for CATGDMPNQPQHF. This chain links TRBV10-3 with TRBJ1-5, with a possible D match to TRBD1 (6 bases). The V and J ends lost 10 bases and 4 bases respectively, with 14 bases between them. In germline, CDR1 is ENHRY, CDR2 SYGVKD. The CDR3 has 13 amino acids.